This TCR beta chain was identified during a study of blood T cell repertoires in COVID-19. Study context: The cDNA or gDNA used as material had been derived from T cells, B-cell-depleted T cells, or PBMCs.

Repertoires were generated with immunoSEQ multiplex PCR, while TCRdb's copy carries only in-frame clones and drops some. The data hold 200,000 or so clones, with approximately 80% observed a single time. This CDR3 has 12 residues. V lost 5 bases to trimming and J lost 8 bases, with 9 bases between them. The source of this sequence is a human donor with acute or convalescent COVID-19. The donor label of this sample is uncertain. Sequences were obtained from peripheral blood. The rearrangement joins TRBV12-3 or TRBV12-4 to TRBJ1-4, with D possibly TRBD1 on 5 matching bases. CDR3 region: CASSRDWEKLFF. The CDR3 region has the DNA TGTGCCAGCAGTAGGGACTGGGAAAAACTGTTTTTT.